The 20 T cell receptor beta chains listed next were all sequenced from one sample in a study of T cells in Graves' hyperthyroidism and ophthalmopathy. Template material for amplifying TCR beta CDR3 regions consisted of RNA transcripts. The TCR CDR3 was amplified in a first-round RT-PCR using the HTBI primer set. TCRdb re-derived calls from the multiplex PCR reads in MiXCR, one entry per CDR3 protein. The sample lists fewer than 500,000 distinct CDR3 sequences, 13% to 15% seen once, with about 19% in the top ten. The specimen sequenced was blood. All receptors derive from a woman younger than 45 with Graves' ophthalmopathy.

The gene calls are TRBV12-3 or TRBV12-4 and TRBJ2-7; 14 nucleotides match TRBD2. This CDR3 is 18 amino acids long. The ends lost 3 bases at V and 1 base at J; junction bases unmatched: 8. The DNA of the CDR3 is TGTGCCAGCAGTTTGTCGGGACTAGCGGGGGTTACATCCTACGAGCAGTACTTC. Protein sequence: CASSLSGLAGVTSYEQYF.

This clonotype occurred a few times. The rearrangement joins TRBV4-2 to TRBJ2-5, with D perhaps assigned TRBD1 or TRBD2 (6 bases each). This CDR3 has 16 residues. V was pared by 4 bases and J by 1 base, with 16 bases between. Per germline, CDR1 LGHNA and CDR2 YNFKEQ. CDR3 amino acids: CASSPVRGGRQETQYF. CDR3 DNA: TGTGCCAGCAGCCCAGTTCGAGGGGGGCGCCAAGAGACCCAGTACTTC.

Ten or more counts support this clonotype. CDR3 DNA: TGTGCCAGCACAGGGGGTTCCTACGAGCAGTACTTC. Residues: CASTGGSYEQYF. V usage is TRBV2 and J usage is TRBJ2-7, with 7 bases aligning to TRBD1. Germline V gene sequence: CDR1 SNHLY, CDR2 FYNNEI. The CDR3 extends over 12 amino acids. V trimming: 7 bases; J trimming: 1 base; junction bases outside the gene matches: 1.

The rearrangement links TRBV10-3 to TRBJ2-5; 9 bases align to TRBD1. The CDR3 contains 14 residues. Looked up from germline, CDR1 is ENHRY and CDR2 is SYGVKD. V dropped 6 bases and J dropped 5; count of bases not matched to a gene: 7. The CDR3: CAIRPGQGYETQYF. CDR3 in DNA: TGTGCCATCAGACCGGGACAGGGTTACGAGACCCAGTACTTC.

The DNA for the CDR3 is TGTGCCAGTAGTATTGGGAGACTAATTGAGAATACGCAGTATTTT. It yields the protein CASSIGRLIENTQYF. This rearrangement joins TRBV19 to TRBJ2-3; D perhaps matches TRBD2 (5 bases). V shed 3 bases and J shed 7 bases, with 17 bases lying between them. The CDR3 is 15 residues long. The germline CDR1 and CDR2 sequences are LNHDA and SQIVND (reference sequence).

This clonotype was picked up many times. V usage is TRBV5-6 and J usage is TRBJ2-7; no firm D call. Germline CDR1 and CDR2: SGHDT and YYEEEE. The CDR3 contains 15 residues. With 7 bases removed from V and 0 bases from J, the gap between germline ends came to 17 bases. CDR3 loop: CASLMWAPGSYEQYF. The CDR3 nucleotides are TGTGCCAGCCTTATGTGGGCCCCGGGCTCCTACGAGCAGTACTTC.

This clonotype has a count of ten or more. The V and J genes are TRBV5-5 and TRBJ2-3; tentative D call: TRBD1 (6 bases). Germline CDR1 reads SGHKS; CDR2 reads YYEKEE (reference sequence). CDR3 size: 18 residues. V was clipped by 0 bases and J by 0 bases, with 17 bases between them. In nucleotides, the CDR3 is TGTGCCAGCAGCTTGGCGTTACTTGGACAGACCAGCACAGATACGCAGTATTTT. Translated, it gives CASSLALLGQTSTDTQYF.

This clonotype has ten or more counts. V usage is TRBV28 and J usage is TRBJ1-5, with D unclear. The germline gives CDR1 MDHEN, CDR2 SYDVKM. Trimming removed 2 bases from V and 2 bases from J, with 10 bases in between. CDR3 length equals 15 residues. CDR3 nucleotides: TGTGCCAGCAGTTTAAGCCCTCTGGGCAATCAGCCCCAGCATTTT. It yields the protein CASSLSPLGNQPQHF.

This clonotype was detected only a few times. Given a much more abundant clone one base away, this may be a read error. V and J are TRBV6-1 and TRBJ2-3; D is possibly TRBD1 (5 bases). The CDR3 loop spans 16 amino acids. V was trimmed by 5 bases and J by 2 bases, leaving 17 bases between them. CDR1 is MNHNS, CDR2 SASEGT, per germline. CDR3 sequence (DNA): TGTGCCAGCAGTACCCCAAAATGGGGCCACACAGATACGCAGTATTTT. Protein: CASSTPKWGHTDTQYF.

Many counts were recorded for this clonotype. The chain has TRBV3-1 and TRBJ1-1, with D possibly being TRBD1 (5 bases). This CDR3 comprises 14 residues. V was clipped by 4 bases and J by 3 bases, with 12 bases between them. CDR1 and CDR2 (germline): LGHDT, YNNKEL (reference sequence). This CDR3 is CASSRGGGYTEAFF. In DNA, the CDR3 is TGTGCCAGCAGCCGTGGGGGAGGTTACACTGAAGCTTTCTTT.

This clonotype came up many times. The chain couples TRBV2 to TRBJ1-2, with D hard to call. The ends were cut back, 7 bases at V and 7 bases at J, with 7 bases in the middle. The germline V gene has CDR1 SNHLY and CDR2 FYNNEI. There are 10 residues in the CDR3. This chain's CDR3 is CASNQFGYTF. The DNA for the CDR3 is TGTGCCAGCAATCAATTTGGCTACACCTTC.

This clonotype occurred many times. CDR3 sequence: CSARVPGQGLLNYGYTF. The CDR3 region has the DNA TGCAGTGCTAGGGTTCCGGGACAGGGACTCCTTAACTATGGCTACACCTTC. The chain links TRBV20-1 to TRBJ1-2; TRBD1 agrees at 9 bases. The CDR3 contains 17 residues. Germline values: CDR1 DFQATT, CDR2 SNEGSKA (reference sequence). The junction had 12 bases not matched to a gene; V was cut back by 3 bases and J by 1 base.

This clonotype was counted many times. This chain connects TRBV20-1 to TRBJ2-7; 8 bases align to TRBD2. Per germline, CDR1 DFQATT and CDR2 SNEGSKA (reference sequence). Trimming removed 4 bases from V and 0 bases from J; junction bases left unmatched: 11. This CDR3 contains 16 residues. The CDR3 region has the DNA TGCAGTGCTACGTCGGAGGCGGGGGGTCACTCCTACGAGCAGTACTTC. Its translation: CSATSEAGGHSYEQYF.

Concerning this clonotype: Being one base from a much bigger clone, this may be a read error. The chain recombines TRBV28 with TRBJ2-7; D is perhaps TRBD2 (6 bases). This CDR3 comprises 15 residues. The V gene's germline CDR1 is MDHEN and CDR2 SYDVKM. The ends were cut back, 6 bases at V and 4 bases at J, with 19 bases in the middle. CDR3 loop: CASRQPGRGRYEQYF. The CDR3 bases are TGTGCCAGCAGACAACCGGGACGGGGGAGATACGAGCAGTACTTC.

This clonotype was seen many times. V is TRBV3-1 and J is TRBJ2-3; no clear D. The germline CDR1 and CDR2 sequences are LGHDT and YNNKEL (reference sequence). V was clipped by 0 bases and J by 0 bases, with 10 bases between them. This CDR3 contains 16 residues. The CDR3 loop is CASSQESVGSTDTQYF. CDR3 sequence (DNA): TGTGCCAGCAGCCAAGAATCCGTAGGTAGCACAGATACGCAGTATTTT.

This clonotype was seen only a few times. A much larger clonotype is one base distant, so this may be a read error. The chain joins TRBV11-2 to TRBJ1-1; the D is unclear. Trimming took off 5 bases at V and 4 bases at J, with 11 bases between the two ends. Per the germline V gene, CDR1 is SGHAT and CDR2 is FQNNGV. The CDR3 consists of 13 residues. CDR3 residues: CASSRPRSTEAFF. CDR3 DNA sequence: TGTGCCAGCAGCCGGCCCCGGAGCACTGAAGCTTTCTTT.

This clonotype has a count of ten or more. CDR3 DNA sequence: TGTGCCAGCAGCCAAGCCGGGACTAGCGGATACAATGAGCAGTTCTTC. This translates into CASSQAGTSGYNEQFF. V gene TRBV4-2 combines with J gene TRBJ2-1; 11 bases are a match to TRBD2. The CDR3 runs to 16 residues. The V and J ends lost 1 base and 4 bases, in that order; junction bases with no gene match: 3. CDR1 and CDR2 from the germline V gene are LGHNA and YNFKEQ.

This clonotype occurred a few times. The chain recombines TRBV5-5 with TRBJ1-4; a weak D match, TRBD1 (5 bases). There are 15 residues in the CDR3. Between the trimmed V and J ends, which lost 2 bases and 7 bases, there was a span of 15 bases. Germline V gene data show CDR1 as SGHKS and CDR2 as YYEKEE (reference sequence). CDR3 residues: CASSLTGTGGEKLFF. The CDR3 nucleotides read TGTGCCAGCAGCTTAACCGGGACCGGGGGTGAAAAACTGTTTTTT.

This clonotype has a single count. The chain employs TRBV5-1 and TRBJ1-4, with D possibly TRBD1 on 5 matching bases. This CDR3 comprises 14 residues. Trimming left V 3 bases short and J 6 bases short, with 12 bases between. Per the germline V gene, CDR1 is SGHRS and CDR2 is YFSETQ. CDR3 sequence (DNA): TGCGCCAGCAGCTCCCGGGACGCGGATGAAAAACTGTTTTTT. It specifies CASSSRDADEKLFF.

This clonotype came up many times. The chain is built from TRBV25-1 and TRBJ2-1; D remains ambiguous. This CDR3 comprises 14 residues. The V gene lost 1 base and the J gene lost 4 bases, with 8 bases spanning the gap. Germline assignment: CDR1 MGHDK and CDR2 SYGVNS. CDR3: CASSEFSQYNEQFF. CDR3 DNA: TGTGCCAGCAGTGAATTCTCACAGTACAATGAGCAGTTCTTC. Combining the CDR3 with reference TRBV25-1 and TRBJ2-1 gives the whole variable domain EADIYQTPRYLVIGTGKKITLECSQTMGHDKMYWYQQDPGMELHLIHYSYGVNSTEKGDLSSESTVSRIRTEHFPLTLESARPSHTSQYLCASSEFSQYNEQFFGPGTRLTVL.